The 3 T cell receptor beta chains presented below share a single source sample, sequenced in a study of regulatory T cells in long-lasting Graves disease. CDR3 regions were amplified by Arm-PCR using iRepertoire HTBI primers to build TCR beta libraries. TCRdb reprocessed the multiplex PCR reads with MiXCR, giving one entry per CDR3 protein. The table records 650,000 to 700,000 distinct CDR3 sequences, around 30% of them present only once. Time point noted: persistent/refractory GD, antithyroid drugs over 5 years with positive TRAb. PBMC-derived RNA was used for the TCR library. Material: peripheral blood mononuclear cells (PBMCs), obtained when the disease was refractory, from a patient treated with antithyroid drugs. The receptor set was obtained from a female donor with Graves disease.

This clonotype was observed a handful of times. The V gene is TRBV12-3 or TRBV12-4, the J gene TRBJ2-5; 7 bases are shared with TRBD2. CDR3 length equals 15 residues. V shed 5 bases and J 5 bases; nucleotides not matched to a gene: 11. In nucleotides, the CDR3 is TGTGCCAGCAGTAATCGGGGACTACCGGGGGAGACCCAGTACTTC. Encoded protein: CASSNRGLPGETQYF.

A note on this clonotype: Since a much larger clone is just one base distant, this may be a read error. The J gene is TRBJ1-1, the V gene TRBV6-1, with D tentatively TRBD1 (5 bases). The ends were cut back, 8 bases at V and 4 bases at J, with 26 bases in the middle. The CDR3 has 17 amino acids. Germline lookup yields CDR1 MNHNS and CDR2 SASEGT. The CDR3 sequence: CASGEPGPSGLSTEAFF. The DNA of the CDR3 is TGTGCCAGCGGGGAACCGGGACCTTCGGGGCTGAGCACTGAAGCTTTCTTT.

The chain joins TRBV15 to TRBJ1-1; no reliable D call. The CDR3 runs to 14 residues. The V and J ends lost 1 base and 1 base respectively, with 7 bases between them. CDR1 and CDR2 (germline): LNHNV, YYDKDF (reference sequence). DNA of the CDR3: TGTGCCACCAGCAGAGGGAGGTCGAACACTGAAGCTTTCTTT. It yields the protein CATSRGRSNTEAFF.